This TCR beta chain stems from a study of shared clonotypes between healthy human individuals. Study results and limitations: Naive subsets generally exceeded memory subsets in estimated richness. Genetic and exposure-history diversity was limited by the small donor number. At large depth, rarefaction still showed sorted-subset sequencing to be incomplete. Non-shared clonotypes showed lower generation probabilities than clonotypes common to all four donors.

Assay: immunoSEQ multiplex PCR; the TCRdb copy retains only in-frame clones and omits some. The table has 2 million to 2.5 million clones, 80% to 95% seen once; the top ten hold 0.3% to 0.4%. Comment on this clone: Its antigen is currently unknown.

V was shortened by 2 bases and J by 2 bases, with 9 bases between the two germline ends. The CDR3 is made up of 15 amino acids. Germline V lookup: CDR1 MNHEY, CDR2 SVGAGI. Source material: naive CD4+ T cells from PBMCs. The subset here: CD45RA+ positively selected. The sequence was collected from a young man in good health. Some clones in this sample may be carry-over from other donors' samples. The chain is built from TRBV6-5 and TRBJ2-2; D is unclear. In DNA, the CDR3 is TGTGCCAGCAGTTACATCGTGGAAAACACCGGGGAGCTGTTTTTT. It codes for CASSYIVENTGELFF.